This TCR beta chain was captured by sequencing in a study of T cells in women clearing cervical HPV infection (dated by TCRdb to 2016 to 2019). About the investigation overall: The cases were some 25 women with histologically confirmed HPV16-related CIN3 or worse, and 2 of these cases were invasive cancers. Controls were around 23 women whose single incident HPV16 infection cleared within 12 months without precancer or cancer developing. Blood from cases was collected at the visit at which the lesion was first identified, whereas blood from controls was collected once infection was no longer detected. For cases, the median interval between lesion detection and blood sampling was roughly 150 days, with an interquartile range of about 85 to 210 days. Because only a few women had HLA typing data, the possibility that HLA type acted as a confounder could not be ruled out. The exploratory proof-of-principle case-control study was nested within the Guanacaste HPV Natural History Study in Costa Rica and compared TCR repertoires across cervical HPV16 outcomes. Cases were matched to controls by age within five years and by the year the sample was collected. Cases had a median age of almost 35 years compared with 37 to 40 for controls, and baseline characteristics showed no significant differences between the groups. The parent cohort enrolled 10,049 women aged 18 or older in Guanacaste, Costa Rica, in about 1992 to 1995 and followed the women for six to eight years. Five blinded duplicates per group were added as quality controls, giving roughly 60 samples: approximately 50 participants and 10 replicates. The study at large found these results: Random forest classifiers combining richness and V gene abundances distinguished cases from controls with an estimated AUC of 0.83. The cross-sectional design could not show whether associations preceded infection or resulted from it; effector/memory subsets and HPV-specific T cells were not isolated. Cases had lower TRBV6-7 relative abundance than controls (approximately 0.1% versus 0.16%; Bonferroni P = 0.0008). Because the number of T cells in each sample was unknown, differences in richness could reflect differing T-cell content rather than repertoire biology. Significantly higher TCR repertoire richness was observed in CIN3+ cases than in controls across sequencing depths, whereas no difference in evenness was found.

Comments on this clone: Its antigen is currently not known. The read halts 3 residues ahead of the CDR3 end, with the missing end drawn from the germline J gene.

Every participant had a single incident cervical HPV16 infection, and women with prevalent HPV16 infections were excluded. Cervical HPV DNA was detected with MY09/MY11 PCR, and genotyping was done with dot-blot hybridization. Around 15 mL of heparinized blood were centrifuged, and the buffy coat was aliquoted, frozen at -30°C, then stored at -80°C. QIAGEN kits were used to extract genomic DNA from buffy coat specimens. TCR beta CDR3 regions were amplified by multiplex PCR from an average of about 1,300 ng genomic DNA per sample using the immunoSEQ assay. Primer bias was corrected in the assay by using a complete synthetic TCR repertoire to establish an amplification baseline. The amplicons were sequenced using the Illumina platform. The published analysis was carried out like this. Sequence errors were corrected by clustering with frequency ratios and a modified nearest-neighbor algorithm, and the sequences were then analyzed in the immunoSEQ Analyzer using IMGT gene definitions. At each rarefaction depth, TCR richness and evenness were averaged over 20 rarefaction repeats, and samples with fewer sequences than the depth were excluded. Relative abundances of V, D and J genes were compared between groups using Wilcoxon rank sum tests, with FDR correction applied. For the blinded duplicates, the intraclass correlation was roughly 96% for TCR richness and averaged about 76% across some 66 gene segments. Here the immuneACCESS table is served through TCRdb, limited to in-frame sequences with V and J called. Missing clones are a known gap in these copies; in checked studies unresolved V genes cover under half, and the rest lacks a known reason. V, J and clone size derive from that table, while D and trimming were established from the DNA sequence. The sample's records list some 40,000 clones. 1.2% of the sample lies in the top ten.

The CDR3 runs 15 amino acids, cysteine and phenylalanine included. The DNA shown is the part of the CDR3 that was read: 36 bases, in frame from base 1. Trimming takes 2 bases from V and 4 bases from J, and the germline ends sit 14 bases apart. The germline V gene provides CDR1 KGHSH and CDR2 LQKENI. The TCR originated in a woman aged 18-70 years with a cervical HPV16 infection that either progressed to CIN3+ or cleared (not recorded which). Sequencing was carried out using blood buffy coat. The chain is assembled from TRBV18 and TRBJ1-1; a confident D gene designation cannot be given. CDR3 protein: CASSPSGGRSTEAFF. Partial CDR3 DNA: TGTGCCAGCTCACCAAGTGGTGGCAGGAGCACTGAA.